The 3 T cell receptor beta chains presented below share a single source sample, sequenced in a study of cytomegalovirus exposure and HLA in healthy donors. 60 Vbeta and 13 Jbeta primers were used in PCR. Repertoires were generated with immunoSEQ multiplex PCR, while TCRdb's copy carries only in-frame clones and drops some. The repertoire holds 140,000 to 150,000 clones, with roughly four fifths as singletons. The sample comprised PBMCs. Receptors were obtained from a male donor in good health and CMV-seronegative.

The rearrangement uses TRBV7-8 and TRBJ2-2; 7 positions match TRBD1. With V trimmed by 3 bases and J by 2 bases, 3 bases remained unmatched. The CDR3 contains 15 residues. CDR1 is SGHVS, CDR2 FQNEAQ, per germline. The CDR3 reads CASSLRTGNTGELFF. For the CDR3, the DNA is TGTGCCAGCAGCTTGAGGACAGGAAACACCGGGGAGCTGTTTTTT.

The V and J genes are TRBV5-1 and TRBJ2-1; 12 bases are shared with TRBD2. V lost 4 bases and J lost 9; bases outside the gene matches: 11. The CDR3 length is 16 residues. CDR1 and CDR2 (germline): SGHRS, YFSETQ. The CDR3 bases are TGCGCCAGCAGCGTCGATCTAGCGGGAGGGTTGGGTGAGCAGTTCTTC. Residues: CASSVDLAGGLGEQFF.

This clone was seen more than once but under ten times. The chain links TRBV28 to TRBJ2-5, with D perhaps TRBD1 (5 bases). The germline gives CDR1 MDHEN, CDR2 SYDVKM. This CDR3 has 15 residues. V was trimmed by 4 bases and J by 1 base, leaving 13 bases between them. CDR3 nucleotides: TGTGCCAGCAGTTGGACAAAGAGTTTCCAAGAGACCCAGTACTTC. Translating it yields CASSWTKSFQETQYF. The full variable domain, completed using reference TRBV28 and TRBJ2-5, is DVKVTQSSRYLVKRTGEKVFLECVQDMDHENMFWYRQDPGLGLRLIYFSYDVKMKEKGDIPEGYSVSREKKERFSLILESASTNQTSMYLCASSWTKSFQETQYFGPGTRLLVL.